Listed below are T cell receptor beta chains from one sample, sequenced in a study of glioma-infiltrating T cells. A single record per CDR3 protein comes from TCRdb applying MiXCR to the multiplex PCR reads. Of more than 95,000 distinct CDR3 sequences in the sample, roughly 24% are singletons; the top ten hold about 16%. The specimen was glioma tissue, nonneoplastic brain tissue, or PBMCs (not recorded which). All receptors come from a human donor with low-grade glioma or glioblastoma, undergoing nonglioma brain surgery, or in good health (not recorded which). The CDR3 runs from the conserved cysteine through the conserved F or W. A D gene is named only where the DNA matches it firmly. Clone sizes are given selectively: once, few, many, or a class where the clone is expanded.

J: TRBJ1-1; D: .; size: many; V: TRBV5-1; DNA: TGCGCCAGCAGCGTGGGACGGGAGAACACTGAAGCTTTCTTT; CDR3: CASSVGRENTEAFF
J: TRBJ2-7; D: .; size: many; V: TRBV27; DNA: TGTGCCAGCAGTCCCCTAGACAGCTCCTACGAGCAGTACTTC; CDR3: CASSPLDSSYEQYF
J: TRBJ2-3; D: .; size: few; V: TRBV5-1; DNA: TGCGCCAGCAGCTTGGAGACAGAACGCACAGATACGCAGTATTTT; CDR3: CASSLETERTDTQYF
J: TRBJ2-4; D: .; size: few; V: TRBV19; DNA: TGTGCCAGTAGTATAGAGGACATTCAGTACTTC; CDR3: CASSIEDIQYF
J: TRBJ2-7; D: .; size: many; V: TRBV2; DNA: TGTGCCAGCAGTGTACGACAGGAACAAACCTACGAGCAGTACTTC; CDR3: CASSVRQEQTYEQYF
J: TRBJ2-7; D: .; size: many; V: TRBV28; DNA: TGTGCCAGCATAGGTAGCGGTTCCTACGAGCAGTACTTC; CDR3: CASIGSGSYEQYF
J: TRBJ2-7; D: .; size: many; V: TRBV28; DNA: TGTGCCAGCAGTTTTGGGATAGTGAAGGCCTACGAGCAGTACTTC; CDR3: CASSFGIVKAYEQYF
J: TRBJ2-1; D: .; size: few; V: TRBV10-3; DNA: TGTGCCATCAGTGAGTCTCCGGGGACCCACAATGAGCAGTTCTTC; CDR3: CAISESPGTHNEQFF
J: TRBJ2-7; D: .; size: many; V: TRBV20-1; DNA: TGCAGTGCTGGGGACTCCGGGGGCGAGCAGTACTTC; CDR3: CSAGDSGGEQYF
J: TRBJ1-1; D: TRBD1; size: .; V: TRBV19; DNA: TGTGCCAGTAGTCCCCGACAGGGGAACACTGAAGCTTTCTTT; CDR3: CASSPRQGNTEAFF
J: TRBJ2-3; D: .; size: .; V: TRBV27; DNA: TGTGCCAGCAGTTTCTCCCGTGGCCCCGCTCCGCAGTCTTTT; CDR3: CASSFSRGPAPQSF
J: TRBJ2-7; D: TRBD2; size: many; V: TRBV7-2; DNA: TGTGCCAGCAGCTCTCTAGGGACTAGCGGTCCCTACGAGCAGTACTTC; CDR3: CASSSLGTSGPYEQYF
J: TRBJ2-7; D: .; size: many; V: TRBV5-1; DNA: TGCGCCAGCAGCTTGGACGGATACTACGAGCAGTACTTC; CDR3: CASSLDGYYEQYF
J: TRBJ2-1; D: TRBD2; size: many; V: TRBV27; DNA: TGTGCCAGCAGTTTCCAGCTAGCGGGAGAGGAGCAGTTCTTC; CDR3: CASSFQLAGEEQFF
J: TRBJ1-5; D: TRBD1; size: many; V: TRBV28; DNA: TGTGCCAGCAGTTCGGGACAGGCTAGGCAGCCCCAGCATTTT; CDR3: CASSSGQARQPQHF
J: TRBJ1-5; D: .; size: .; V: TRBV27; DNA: TGTGCCAGCAGTTTAGTGGGCAGTCTCAATCAGCCCCAGCATTTT; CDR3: CASSLVGSLNQPQHF
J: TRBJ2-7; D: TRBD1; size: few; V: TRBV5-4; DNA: TGTGCCAGCAGCTCTGCAGGACAGGGGTATGAGCAGTACTTC; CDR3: CASSSAGQGYEQYF
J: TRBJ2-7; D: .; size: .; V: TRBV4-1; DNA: TGCGCCAGCAGCCAAGATCGAGGTCCTAGATCCTACGAGCAGTACTTC; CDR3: CASSQDRGPRSYEQYF
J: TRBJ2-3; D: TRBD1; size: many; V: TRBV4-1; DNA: TGCGCCAGCAGCCAAGAGTGGCGACAGGGGGTGACAGATACGCAGTATTTT; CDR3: CASSQEWRQGVTDTQYF
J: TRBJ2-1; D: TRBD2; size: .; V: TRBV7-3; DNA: TGTGCCAGCAGCTTAGGTTTAACTAGCGGGGAACCCCAGTTCTTC; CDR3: CASSLGLTSGEPQFF
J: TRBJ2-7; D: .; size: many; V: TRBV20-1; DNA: TGCAGTGCTAGAGGCCAGTTAGCCTACGAGCAGTACTTC; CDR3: CSARGQLAYEQYF
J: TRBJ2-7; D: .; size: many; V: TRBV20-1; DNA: TGCAGTGCTGGAGGGATCTCTACCCCTTCCTACGAGCAGTACTTC; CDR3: CSAGGISTPSYEQYF
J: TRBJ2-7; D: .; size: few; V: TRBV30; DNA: TGTGCCTGGAGCCCCCAGAGCGAGCAGTACTTC; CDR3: CAWSPQSEQYF
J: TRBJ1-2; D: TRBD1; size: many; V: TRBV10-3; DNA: TGTGCCATCAGAGGGGACAGGGGGCACGAGGGCTACACCTTC; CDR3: CAIRGDRGHEGYTF
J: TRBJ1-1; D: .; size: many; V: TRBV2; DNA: TGTGCCAGCAGTGATTACGGGACTGAAGCTTTCTTT; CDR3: CASSDYGTEAFF
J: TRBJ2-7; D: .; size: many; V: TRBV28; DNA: TGTGCCAGCAGAAGGGGCTTCCCCTACGAGCAGTACTTC; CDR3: CASRRGFPYEQYF
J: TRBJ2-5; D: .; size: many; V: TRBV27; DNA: TGTGCCAGCAGTCCCGGACAAGGCAAAAAGTACTTC; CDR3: CASSPGQGKKYF
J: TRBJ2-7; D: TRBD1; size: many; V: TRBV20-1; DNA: TGCAGTGCCCCTGACAGGGCAGGGGACTACGAGCAGTACTTC; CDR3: CSAPDRAGDYEQYF
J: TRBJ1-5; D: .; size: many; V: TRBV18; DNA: TGTGCCAGCTCACCTGAGAGCAATCAGCCCCAGCATTTT; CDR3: CASSPESNQPQHF
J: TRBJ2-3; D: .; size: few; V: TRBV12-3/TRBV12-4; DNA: TGTGCCACCGCTCCCCTGGGGGCACCCACAGATACGCAGTATTTT; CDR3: CATAPLGAPTDTQYF
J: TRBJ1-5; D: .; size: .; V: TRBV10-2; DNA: TGCGCCAGCAGTTCGACAGGTAGGGGAAATCAGCCCCAGCATTTT; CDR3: CASSSTGRGNQPQHF
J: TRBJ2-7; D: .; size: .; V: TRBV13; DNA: TGTGCCAGCAGCTTCTTCAGATTCGGACCTGGGGTACACGAGCAGTACTTC; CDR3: CASSFFRFGPGVHEQYF
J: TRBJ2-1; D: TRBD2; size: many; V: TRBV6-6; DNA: TGTGCCAGCAGTTACTCCCCCCCTAGCGGGGTCTACAATGAGCAGTTCTTC; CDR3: CASSYSPPSGVYNEQFF
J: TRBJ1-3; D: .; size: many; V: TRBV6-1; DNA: TGTGCCAGCAGTGAAGTGCAGATTGGAAACACCATATATTTT; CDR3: CASSEVQIGNTIYF
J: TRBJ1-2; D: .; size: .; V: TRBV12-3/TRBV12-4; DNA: TGTGCCAGCAGTTTAATTCCTAACTATGGCTACACCTTC; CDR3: CASSLIPNYGYTF
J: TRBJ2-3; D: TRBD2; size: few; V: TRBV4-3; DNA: TGCGCCAGCAGCCAAGTTAGCGGGAGTGGGAATACGCAGTATTTT; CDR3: CASSQVSGSGNTQYF
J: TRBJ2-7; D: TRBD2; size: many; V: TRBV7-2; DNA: TGTGCCAGCAGCTTTTTTCTAGCGGGAGAGATCGAGCAGTACTTC; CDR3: CASSFFLAGEIEQYF
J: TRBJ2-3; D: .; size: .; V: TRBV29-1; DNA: TGCAGCGTTGTTACTAGTTTTGGCACAGATACGCAGTATTTT; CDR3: CSVVTSFGTDTQYF
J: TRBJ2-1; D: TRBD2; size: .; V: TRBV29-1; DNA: TGCAGCGTGACCTTGTCGAGCGGGAGGGTAAATGAGCAGTTCTTC; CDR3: CSVTLSSGRVNEQFF
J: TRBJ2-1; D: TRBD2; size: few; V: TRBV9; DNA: TGTGCCAGCAGCGTAGCAGGACTAGCGGTTTACAATGAGCAGTTCTTC; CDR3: CASSVAGLAVYNEQFF
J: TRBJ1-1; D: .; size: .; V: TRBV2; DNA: TGTGCCAGCAGTAAAACTCCTTACTGCGGTGAAGCTTTCTTT; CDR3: CASSKTPYCGEAFF
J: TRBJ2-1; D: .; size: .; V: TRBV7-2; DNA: TGTGCCAGCAGTCCCAAGGGGACCCTAGTGGGTGAGCAGTTCTTC; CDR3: CASSPKGTLVGEQFF
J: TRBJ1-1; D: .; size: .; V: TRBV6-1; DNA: TGTGCCAGCACCCCTGGGACGCCGAACACTGAAGCTTTATTT; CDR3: CASTPGTPNTEALF
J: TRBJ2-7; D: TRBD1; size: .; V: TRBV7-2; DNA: TGTGCCAGCAGCCTAGGGGGCTCCGACGAGCAGTACTTC; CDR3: CASSLGGSDEQYF
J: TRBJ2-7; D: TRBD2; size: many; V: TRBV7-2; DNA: TGTGCCAGCAGCTGGCGGGGGGGCGTAGTCAGCGGGTACTCCTACGAGCAGTACTTC; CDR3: CASSWRGGVVSGYSYEQYF
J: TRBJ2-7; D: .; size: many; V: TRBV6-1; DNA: TGTGCCAGCAGTCCCGGAGGTAGCGGATACGAGCAGTACTTC; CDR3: CASSPGGSGYEQYF